One and the same sample provided the 10 T cell receptor beta chains below, sequenced in a study of cytomegalovirus exposure and HLA in healthy donors. The PCR employed 60 Vbeta primers together with 13 Jbeta primers. TCRdb keeps only in-frame clones here, not all; method: immunoSEQ multiplex PCR. Among some 140,000 clones listed, 80% were seen once. Specimen: PBMCs. The receptor source for this set is a man aged 25-40 years in good health.

The J gene is TRBJ2-7, the V gene TRBV30, with D hard to call. V was cut by 3 bases and J by 2 bases, with 14 bases left in between. The germline gives CDR1 GTSNPN, CDR2 SVGIG (reference sequence). The CDR3 sequence is 14 residues long. Written as DNA, the CDR3 is TGTGCCTGGAGCGTCAAAATAGTTCCCTACGAGCAGTACTTC. Its protein product is CAWSVKIVPYEQYF.

The V and J genes are TRBV7-9 and TRBJ1-2; 8 nucleotides line up with TRBD1. Germline V gene data show CDR1 as SEHNR and CDR2 as FQNEAQ (reference sequence). The CDR3 has 14 amino acids. V dropped 5 bases and J dropped 8; count of bases not matched to a gene: 10. CDR3 in amino acids: CASSTTDRAGGYTF. The CDR3 coding sequence is TGTGCCAGCAGCACCACGGACAGGGCAGGGGGCTACACCTTC.

The V call is TRBV13, the J call TRBJ2-7; the match to TRBD2 covers 8 bases. V was pared by 8 bases and J by 6 bases, with 9 bases of the junction left unmatched. This CDR3 spans 13 amino acids. Germline CDR1 and CDR2: PRHDT and FYEKMQ (reference sequence). CDR3 nucleotide sequence: TGTGCCAGCTCCGGGACTAGAGGGCGCGAGCAGTACTTC. It yields the protein CASSGTRGREQYF.

The chain couples TRBV6-5 to TRBJ2-1; 11 bases fit TRBD2. Germline V gene lookup returns CDR1 MNHEY and CDR2 SVGAGI. There are 16 residues in the CDR3. V lost 2 bases, J lost 9 bases, and 9 bases stayed unmatched. The CDR3 coding sequence is TGTGCCAGCAGTTACACCGGGACTAGCGGCTTGGGTGAGCAGTTCTTC. It translates to CASSYTGTSGLGEQFF.

The chain employs TRBV29-1 and TRBJ1-1; D unclear. Germline loops: CDR1 SQVTM, CDR2 ANQGSEA. CDR3 length: 11 amino acids. The V and J ends lost 4 bases and 6 bases respectively, with 9 bases between them. The CDR3 DNA sequence: TGCAGCGTTGTTCCGGCGGCTGAAGCTTTCTTT. Amino acid sequence: CSVVPAAEAFF. Looking up the rest from reference TRBV29-1 and TRBJ1-1 gives the full variable domain: SAVISQKPSRDICQRGTSLTIQCQVDSQVTMMFWYRQQPGQSLTLIATANQGSEATYESGFVIDKFPISRPNLTFSTLTVSNMSPEDSSIYLCSVVPAAEAFFGQGTRLTVV.

The chain carries TRBV6-5 and TRBJ1-4, with D hard to call. The germline V gene has CDR1 MNHEY and CDR2 SVGAGI. This CDR3 contains 12 residues. V shed 6 bases and J shed 8 bases, with 10 bases lying between them. CDR3 DNA: TGTGCCAGCAGGTCCGGAGGGGAAAAACTGTTTTTT. It translates to CASRSGGEKLFF.

The chain carries TRBV29-1 and TRBJ2-7, with D hard to call. The CDR3 length is 12 residues. Germline CDR1 is SQVTM and CDR2 is ANQGSEA. Trimming took off 6 bases at V and 5 bases at J, with 14 bases between the two ends. As DNA, the CDR3 is TGCAGCGTCCGGTGGGCCTCTGACGAGCAGTACTTC. As protein: CSVRWASDEQYF.

The chain is built from TRBV5-4 and TRBJ2-7; TRBD1 might be the D (6 bases). The CDR3 loop spans 14 amino acids. Trimming removed 3 bases at V and 7 bases at J, with 17 bases between. The germline V gene encodes CDR1 SGHNT and CDR2 YYREEE (reference sequence). The CDR3 reads CASSSKTGGREQYF. The CDR3 DNA follows: TGTGCCAGCAGCTCAAAGACAGGTGGGCGAGAGCAGTACTTC.

Of note for this clone: The sample carries other DNA sequences with the same CDR3. V is TRBV18 and J is TRBJ2-3; D unresolved. The CDR3 loop spans 11 amino acids. V lost 3 bases and J lost 5, with 3 bases in between. Germline CDR1 reads KGHSH; CDR2 reads LQKENI. The CDR3 sequence: CASSPRDTQYF. The CDR3 bases are TGTGCCAGCTCACCGCGAGATACGCAGTATTTT.

The gene calls are TRBV4-1 and TRBJ2-2; weak D call: TRBD2 (7 bases). Trimming shortened V by 2 bases and J by 7 bases, and 17 bases separated the two germline ends. The CDR3 runs 16 residues. Germline V gives CDR1 MGHRA, CDR2 YSYEKL. The CDR3 DNA sequence: TGCGCCAGCAGCCAACCGAGCCGGGGGGCGAGCGGGGAGCTGTTTTTT. Translation: CASSQPSRGASGELFF.